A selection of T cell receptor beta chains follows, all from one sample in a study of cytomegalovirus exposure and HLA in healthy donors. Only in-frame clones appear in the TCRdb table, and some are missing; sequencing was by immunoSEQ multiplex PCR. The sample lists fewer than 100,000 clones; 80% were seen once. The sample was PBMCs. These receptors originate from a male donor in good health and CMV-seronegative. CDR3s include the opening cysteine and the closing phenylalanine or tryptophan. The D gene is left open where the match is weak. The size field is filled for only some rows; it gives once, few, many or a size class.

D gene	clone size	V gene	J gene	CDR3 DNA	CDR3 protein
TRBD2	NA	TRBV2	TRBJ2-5	TGTGCCAGCAGCCGGGGCGTAGCGGGAGGGCCAGAGGAGACCCAGTACTTC	CASSRGVAGGPEETQYF
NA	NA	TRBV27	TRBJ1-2	TGTGCCAGCAGTGGACTCGGGCCGGCCGATGGCTACACCTTC	CASSGLGPADGYTF
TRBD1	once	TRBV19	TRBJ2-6	TGTGCCAGTAGTATGAGTACAGGGGTTTCTGGGGCCAACGTCCTGACTTTC	CASSMSTGVSGANVLTF
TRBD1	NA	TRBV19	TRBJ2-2	TGTGCCAGTAGTATAGCCCCAGACAGGGTGGCGACCGGGGAGCTGTTTTTT	CASSIAPDRVATGELFF
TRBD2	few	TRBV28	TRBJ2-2	TGTGCCAGCAGTTTCCCCGGGGGGACCGGGGAGCTGTTTTTT	CASSFPGGTGELFF
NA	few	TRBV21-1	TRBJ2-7	TGTGCCAGCAGCGCCTCGGACAGGAGCCCCTACGAGCAGTACTTC	CASSASDRSPYEQYF
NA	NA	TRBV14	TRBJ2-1	TGTGCCAGCAGCCAAGGGATAAGGGGGGGCCGAGGCAATGAGCAGTTCTTC	CASSQGIRGGRGNEQFF
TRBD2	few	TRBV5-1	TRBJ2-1	TGCGCCAGCAGCTTCGCTAGCGGGACCTACAATGAGCAGTTCTTC	CASSFASGTYNEQFF
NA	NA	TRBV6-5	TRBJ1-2	TGTGCCAGCAGTTACTCGGGCGGGGGCTATGGCTACCCCTTC	CASSYSGGGYGYPF
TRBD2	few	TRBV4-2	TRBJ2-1	TGTGCCAGCAGCCAAGAGCTGTTATGGGGGAGCGGGGGGGTATACAATGAGCAGTTCTTC	CASSQELLWGSGGVYNEQFF
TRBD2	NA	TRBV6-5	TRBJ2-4	TGTGCCAGCAGCCCCGGACTAGAAGGGGCCATTCAGTACTTC	CASSPGLEGAIQYF
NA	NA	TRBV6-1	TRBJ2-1	TGTGCCGTGGGGGAGGTGGGTGAGCAGTTCTTC	CAVGEVGEQFF
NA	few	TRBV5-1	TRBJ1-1	TGCGCCAGCAGCCAGTCACCAACAGTGAACACTGAAGCTTTCTTT	CASSQSPTVNTEAFF
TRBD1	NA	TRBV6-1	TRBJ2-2	TGTGCCAGCAGTGACCGGGACAGGGCAACGGGCACCGGGGAGCTGTTTTTT	CASSDRDRATGTGELFF
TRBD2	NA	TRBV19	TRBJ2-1	TGTGCCAGTAGTGCCCAGGGACTAGCGGCCTCCTACAATGAGCAGTTCTTC	CASSAQGLAASYNEQFF
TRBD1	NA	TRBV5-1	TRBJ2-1	TGCGCCAGCAGCTTGGTGGGACAGGAGAATGAGCAGTTCTTC	CASSLVGQENEQFF
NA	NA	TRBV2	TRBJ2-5	TGTGCCAGCTATCGGGTGACCCAAGAGACCCAGTACTTC	CASYRVTQETQYF
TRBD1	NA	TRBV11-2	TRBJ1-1	TGTGCCAGCAGCTTAGACCCAAGGACAGGGCGGGGAGCTTTCTTT	CASSLDPRTGRGAFF
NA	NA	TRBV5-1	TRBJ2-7	TGCGCCAGCAGCCAATACAGGGGGGGATCCTACGAGCAGTACTTC	CASSQYRGGSYEQYF
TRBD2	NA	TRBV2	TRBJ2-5	TGTGCCAGCAGTGACCGGACTAGCGGGTATCAAGAGACCCAGTACTTC	CASSDRTSGYQETQYF
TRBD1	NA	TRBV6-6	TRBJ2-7	TGTGCCAGCAGTTACCTGGGACAGGGGCCGACCTACGAGCAGTACTTC	CASSYLGQGPTYEQYF
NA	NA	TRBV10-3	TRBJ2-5	TGTGCCATCAGTAAACGGGGGAGTGAGGAGACCCAGTACTTC	CAISKRGSEETQYF
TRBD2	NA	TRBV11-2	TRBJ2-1	TGTGCCAGCAGCCTAATCCTTAGGGCGGGAGCCAATGAGCAGTTCTTC	CASSLILRAGANEQFF
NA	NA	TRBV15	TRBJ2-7	TGTGCCACCAGCGCGGACAGCTCCTACGAGCAGTACTTC	CATSADSSYEQYF
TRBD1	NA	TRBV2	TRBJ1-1	TGTGCCAGCAGGCGGGACAGTGTGAACACTGAAGCTTTCTTT	CASRRDSVNTEAFF
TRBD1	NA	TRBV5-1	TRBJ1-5	TGCGCCAGCAGCTTTAATATTACCTCCGGGACAGGGGAATATGGCAATCAGCCCCAGCATTTT	CASSFNITSGTGEYGNQPQHF
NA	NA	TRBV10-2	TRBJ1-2	TGCGCCAGCAGTGCACAGACGTTGCGCTATGGCTACCCCTTC	CASSAQTLRYGYPF
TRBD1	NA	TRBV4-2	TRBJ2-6	TGTGCCAGCAGCCCCGGACAGGGGGTGTGGGGGGCCAACGTCCTGACTTTC	CASSPGQGVWGANVLTF
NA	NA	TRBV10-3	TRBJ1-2	TGTGCCATCAGTGAGTCCCGGGGGGCGAGTTGGGCCTACACCTTC	CAISESRGASWAYTF
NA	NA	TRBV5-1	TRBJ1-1	TGCGCCAGCAGCTTGGCCGGGGGAGGAAACACTGAAGCTTTCTTT	CASSLAGGGNTEAFF
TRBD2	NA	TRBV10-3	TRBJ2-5	TGTGCCACCACCGGGAGGAGGGGAGAGACCCAGTACTTC	CATTGRRGETQYF
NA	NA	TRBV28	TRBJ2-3	TGTGCCAGCAGGGCCAGGGCCACAGATACGCAGTATTTT	CASRARATDTQYF
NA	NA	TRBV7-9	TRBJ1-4	TGTGCCAGCAGCCCCTCAAACAGGGCTGGAGAAAAACTGTTTTTT	CASSPSNRAGEKLFF
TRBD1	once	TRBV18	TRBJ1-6	TGTGCCAGCTCCGGGACAGGGGTGGATTCACCCCTCCACTTT	CASSGTGVDSPLHF
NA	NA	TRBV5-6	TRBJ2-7	TGTGCCAGCAGCTTGGAAGGGGATTGGCCATACGAGCAGTACTTC	CASSLEGDWPYEQYF
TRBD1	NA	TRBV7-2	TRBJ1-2	TGTGCCAGCAGCCCCCGGACAGGGGGCTGTGGCTACACCTTC	CASSPRTGGCGYTF
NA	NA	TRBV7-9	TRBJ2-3	TGTGCCAGCAGCTTAGGCGGGACTAGCACAGATACGCAGTATTTT	CASSLGGTSTDTQYF
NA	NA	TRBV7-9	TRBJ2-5	TGTGCCAGCAGCTTAAGAGCGAACCAAGAGACCCAGTACTTC	CASSLRANQETQYF
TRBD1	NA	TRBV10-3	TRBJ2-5	TGTGCCATCAGTGATAAGGACAGGGGGCGATCGGTCGGGAAAGAGACCCAGTACTTC	CAISDKDRGRSVGKETQYF
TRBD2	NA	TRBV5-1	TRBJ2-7	TGCGCCAGCAGCACAGGCACTAGCGGCTCCTACGAGCAGTACTTC	CASSTGTSGSYEQYF
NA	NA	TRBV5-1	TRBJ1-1	TGCGCCAGCAGCTTGGGACAGATCATGAACCCTGAAGCTTTCTTT	CASSLGQIMNPEAFF
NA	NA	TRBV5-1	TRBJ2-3	TGCGCCAGCAGCTTGTACCAGGATACGCAGTATTTT	CASSLYQDTQYF
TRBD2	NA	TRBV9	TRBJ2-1	TGTGCCAGCAGCGTAGCTACCAGCGGGAGGGCGGGGACCTACAATGAGCAGTTCTTC	CASSVATSGRAGTYNEQFF
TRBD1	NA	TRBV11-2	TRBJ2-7	TGTGCCAGCAGCTCGGGACAGGGGGCCTCCGCGCAGTACTTC	CASSSGQGASAQYF
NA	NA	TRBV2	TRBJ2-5	TGTGCCAGCAGTGAAAGGGGGAGTCCGGAAGAGACCCAGTACTTC	CASSERGSPEETQYF
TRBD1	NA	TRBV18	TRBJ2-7	TGTGCCAGCTCACCGGGGACAGGGCCCTACGAGCAGTACTTC	CASSPGTGPYEQYF
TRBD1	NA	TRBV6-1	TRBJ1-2	TGTGCCAGCACCCTACGGGACAGACCCTTGGTTGGCTACACCTTC	CASTLRDRPLVGYTF
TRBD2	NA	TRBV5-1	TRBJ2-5	TGCGCCAGCAGCTTGGTAGCGGGGGCTGAGACCCAGTACTTC	CASSLVAGAETQYF
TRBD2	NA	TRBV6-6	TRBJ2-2	TGTGCCAGCAATTACTTGATAGCGGGGAACACCGGGGAGCTGTTTTTT	CASNYLIAGNTGELFF
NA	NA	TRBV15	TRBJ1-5	TGTGCCACCAGCAGAACAAGTTTGGGGGCCCGACAGCCCCAGCATTTT	CATSRTSLGARQPQHF
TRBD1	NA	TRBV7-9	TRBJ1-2	TGTGCCAGCAGCTTAGGAGCAGGGGGTACTAACTATGGCTACACCTTC	CASSLGAGGTNYGYTF
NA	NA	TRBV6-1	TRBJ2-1	TGTGCCAGCAGTGACGGGAGAAGGAATGAGCAGTTCTTC	CASSDGRRNEQFF
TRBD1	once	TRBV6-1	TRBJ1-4	TGTGCCAGCAGTGAAGGGACAGGGTGGCATGAAAAACTGTTTTTT	CASSEGTGWHEKLFF
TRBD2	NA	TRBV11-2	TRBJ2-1	TGTGCCAGCAGCTTCGCCGGGCCGGCGGGAGCGGCCTACAATGAGCAGTTCTTC	CASSFAGPAGAAYNEQFF
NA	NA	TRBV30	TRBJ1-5	TGTGCCTGGAGTAGTGGTACAGCCCGCAGGGATCAGCCCCAGCATTTT	CAWSSGTARRDQPQHF
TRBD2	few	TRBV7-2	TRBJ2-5	TGTGCCAGCAGCTTAGGAGCGGGGGGTGTGCAGACCCAGTACTTC	CASSLGAGGVQTQYF